This T cell receptor (beta chain) was profiled in a study of spatial heterogeneity in lung cancer. Background on the study: The count of detected beta-chain sequences consistently exceeded that of alpha-chain sequences. Raw reads showed each unique TCR and UMI combination turning up more than ten times on average. The study's findings and limits: Expanded intratumoral alpha and beta TCR counts tracked tumor mutation counts.

This clonotype has ten or more counts. Its antigen is unidentified. Germline values: CDR1 SGHNT, CDR2 YYREEE (reference sequence). Trimming cost V 0 bases and J 4 bases, with 9 bases left between them. This CDR3 comprises 14 residues. Time point: sample taken at primary tumor resection. The donor population consisted of 72 patients with untreated, early-stage non-small cell lung cancer. TCRdb redid the calling of the 5' RACE reads with MiXCR, one entry per CDR3 protein. The profile shows approximately 8,800 distinct CDR3 sequences, 5.4% of them singletons. The specimen was lung tumor tissue, collected at surgery. The TCR originated in a male donor with early-stage non-small cell lung cancer. The rearrangement joins TRBV5-4 to TRBJ2-3; tentative D call: TRBD2 (5 bases). The CDR3 nucleotides are TGTGCCAGCAGCTTGGTAGGAGCGGCAGATACGCAGTATTTT. Encoded protein: CASSLVGAADTQYF. Supplemented by reference TRBV5-4 and TRBJ2-3, the full variable domain reads ETGVTQSPTHLIKTRGQQVTLRCSSQSGHNTVSWYQQALGQGPQFIFQYYREEENGRGNFPPRFSGLQFPNYSSELNVNALELDDSALYLCASSLVGAADTQYFGPGTRLTVL.